The 13 T cell receptor beta chains below all came from one sample that was sequenced in a study of T cell repertoires in cytomegalovirus infection. TCRdb re-derived calls from the reads in MiXCR, one entry per CDR3 protein. The data show about 260,000 distinct CDR3 sequences, roughly 10% seen once. The sequenced sample was PBMCs. The receptors were sampled from a human donor in good health (CMV status not recorded). Some clones in this sample may be carry-over from other donors' samples.

The chain has TRBV19 and TRBJ1-2; no clear D gene. The CDR3 covers 12 residues. Germline loops: CDR1 LNHDA, CDR2 SQIVND (reference sequence). Trimming took off 9 bases at V and 4 bases at J, with 12 bases between the two ends. The CDR3 is CASVHGSYGYTF. The CDR3 region has the DNA TGTGCCAGCGTTCACGGCAGCTATGGCTACACCTTC.

This clonotype was seen just once. V and J are TRBV20-1 and TRBJ2-5; weak D call: TRBD2 (6 bases). The CDR3 runs to 14 residues. The germline V gene has CDR1 DFQATT and CDR2 SNEGSKA (reference sequence). Trimming cost V 0 bases and J 9 bases, with 17 bases left between them. The CDR3 DNA reads as TGCAGTGCTAGAGATAGGCGACTAGGCGAGGCCCAGTACTTC. This sequence encodes CSARDRRLGEAQYF.

Many counts were recorded for this clonotype. This rearrangement joins TRBV7-2 to TRBJ2-7, with 10 positions matching TRBD1. This CDR3 is 16 amino acids long. Germline V gives CDR1 SGHTA, CDR2 FQGNSA. V trimming: 6 bases; J trimming: 3 bases; junction bases outside the gene matches: 11. CDR3 nucleotide sequence: TGTGCCAGCAGATCAACCGGGACAGGGGTCGGCTACGAGCAGTACTTC. This translates into CASRSTGTGVGYEQYF.

This chain uses TRBV4-3 with TRBJ1-2, with 7 bases matching TRBD1. V shed 0 bases and J 8 bases; nucleotides not matched to a gene: 6. The CDR3 has 14 amino acids. Germline V gene sequence: CDR1 LGHNA, CDR2 YSLEER. The CDR3 loop reads CASSQDTGAQGYTF. The CDR3, as DNA: TGCGCCAGCAGCCAAGATACAGGGGCCCAAGGCTACACCTTC.

The sample holds many counts of this clonotype. This chain links TRBV10-3 with TRBJ2-7, with 13 bases fitting TRBD2. This CDR3 has 18 amino acids. Germline trimming cut 3 bases from V and 7 bases from J; bases unmatched to any gene: 15. The germline CDR1 and CDR2 sequences are ENHRY and SYGVKD. The CDR3 reads CAISDGGTSGAPRGEQYF. DNA of the CDR3: TGTGCCATCAGTGATGGAGGGACTAGCGGGGCCCCGAGGGGGGAGCAGTACTTC.

Ten or more counts support this clonotype. The rearrangement uses TRBV20-1 and TRBJ1-5; D not resolved. The CDR3 length is 17 residues. Germline V gene sequence: CDR1 DFQATT, CDR2 SNEGSKA (reference sequence). The V and J ends lost 0 bases and 1 base respectively, with 16 bases between them. The DNA of the CDR3 is TGCAGTGCTAGAGATATCGTTAGAGCGGGAAGCAATCAGCCCCAGCATTTT. Amino acids: CSARDIVRAGSNQPQHF.

This clonotype was seen many times. The V call is TRBV7-2, the J call TRBJ2-3, with no clear D. This CDR3 is 15 amino acids long. Trimming cost V 5 bases and J 3 bases, with 15 bases left between them. Germline loops: CDR1 SGHTA, CDR2 FQGNSA. The CDR3: CASSPTSWGTDTQYF. In DNA, the CDR3 is TGTGCCAGCAGCCCTACGAGCTGGGGTACAGATACGCAGTATTTT.

This clonotype appeared many times. The J gene is TRBJ2-1, the V gene TRBV7-2, with D unresolved. V lost 5 bases to trimming and J lost 2 bases, with 10 bases between them. The germline gives CDR1 SGHTA, CDR2 FQGNSA. The CDR3 has 14 amino acids. Written as DNA, the CDR3 is TGTGCCAGCAGCGCACGCCTGGCCTACAATGAGCAGTTCTTC. Its translation is CASSARLAYNEQFF.

This clonotype showed up many times. V is TRBV7-2 and J is TRBJ1-4; 8 positions agree with TRBD1. Looked up from germline, CDR1 is SGHTA and CDR2 is FQGNSA. CDR3 size: 15 residues. Trimming removed 5 bases from V and 5 bases from J; junction bases left unmatched: 7. CDR3 nucleotide sequence: TGTGCCAGCAGCATAGGACAGGGAAGGAATGAAAAACTGTTTTTT. This codes for CASSIGQGRNEKLFF.

Many counts were recorded for this clonotype. V gene TRBV7-2 combines with J gene TRBJ1-2; 10 bases are shared with TRBD1. V lost 2 bases to trimming and J lost 7 bases; unmatched junction nucleotides: 7. CDR1 is SGHTA, CDR2 FQGNSA, per germline. The CDR3 is 15 amino acids. Here the CDR3 reads CASSLSGTGVRGYTF. The CDR3 DNA reads TGTGCCAGCAGCTTATCCGGGACAGGGGTGCGTGGCTACACCTTC.

This clonotype was observed a few times. The rearrangement joins TRBV28 to TRBJ1-5; the D gene is possibly TRBD1 (6 bases). Germline V lookup: CDR1 MDHEN, CDR2 SYDVKM. The ends were cut back, 5 bases at V and 0 bases at J, with 11 bases in the middle. The CDR3 covers 15 residues. CDR3 region: CASSRLQGSNQPQHF. The CDR3 bases are TGTGCCAGCAGTCGGTTACAGGGTAGCAATCAGCCCCAGCATTTT.

This clonotype showed up many times. This chain connects TRBV6-5 to TRBJ2-6; D may be TRBD2 (6 bases). CDR3 size: 15 residues. CDR1 is MNHEY, CDR2 SVGAGI, per germline. V was cut by 5 bases and J by 0 bases, with 8 bases left in between. The CDR3 spells CASSDGSSGANVLTF. CDR3 bases: TGTGCCAGCAGTGACGGGAGCTCTGGGGCCAACGTCCTGACTTTC.

This clonotype was detected many times. The gene calls are TRBV23-1 and TRBJ2-5; the match to TRBD1 covers 12 bases. TRBV23-1 is classed as an ORF, of uncertain function. The CDR3 has 16 amino acids. V trimming: 3 bases; J trimming: 3 bases; junction bases outside the gene matches: 5. CDR3 coding DNA: TGCGCCAGCAGTCAGCCCGGGACAGGGGGCGAAGAGACCCAGTACTTC. Amino acids: CASSQPGTGGEETQYF.